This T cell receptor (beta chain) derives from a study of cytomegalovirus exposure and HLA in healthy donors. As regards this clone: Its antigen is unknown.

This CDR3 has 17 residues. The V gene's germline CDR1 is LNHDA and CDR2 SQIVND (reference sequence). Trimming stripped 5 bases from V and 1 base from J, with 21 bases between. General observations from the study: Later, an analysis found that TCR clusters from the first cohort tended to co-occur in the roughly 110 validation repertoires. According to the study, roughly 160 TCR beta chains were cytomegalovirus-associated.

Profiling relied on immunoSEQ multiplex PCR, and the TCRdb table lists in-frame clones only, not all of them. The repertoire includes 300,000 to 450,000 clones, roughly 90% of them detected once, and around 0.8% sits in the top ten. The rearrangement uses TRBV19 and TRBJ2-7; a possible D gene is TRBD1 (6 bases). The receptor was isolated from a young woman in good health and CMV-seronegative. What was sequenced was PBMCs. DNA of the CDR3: TGTGCCAGTAGTCGATCAAGGACAGCGCCCGGGTCCTACGAGCAGTACTTC. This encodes CASSRSRTAPGSYEQYF.